This TCR beta chain was captured in a study of OX40 agonist ivuxolimab in advanced cancers. Whole-study results and caveats: Dosing at 0.1 to 3.0 mg/kg was accompanied by clonal expansion of CD4+ and CD8+ blood T cells by week 6. Expanded clones were, on average, more numerous in CD8+ T cells than in CD4+.

Looked up from germline, CDR1 is MNHEY and CDR2 is SMNVEV (reference sequence). The CDR3 spans 15 residues. J lost 5 bases, V lost 0 bases, and 6 bases had no gene match. As regards this clone: What it recognizes is unknown.

TCRdb's copy holds only in-frame clones and misses some; the assay was immunoSEQ multiplex PCR. The table shows tens of thousands of clones, with 92% occurring only once. The origin of this receptor is an adult with an advanced solid tumor such as melanoma, head and neck, liver or kidney cancer. This specimen consisted of CD4+ or CD8+ T cells sorted from blood, obtained in a trial of the OX40 agonist ivuxolimab. The V gene is TRBV27, the J gene TRBJ1-1; TRBD1 agrees at 7 bases. CDR3 amino acids: CASSLSPRQGTEAFF. In DNA form, the CDR3 reads TGTGCCAGCAGTTTATCCCCACGACAGGGTACTGAAGCTTTCTTT.